This TCR beta chain is from a study of blood T cell repertoires in COVID-19. Study summary: From T cells, B-cell-depleted T cells, or PBMCs came the material, which was cDNA or gDNA.

Trimming removed 6 bases from V and 4 bases from J; junction bases left unmatched: 5. The CDR3 runs to 13 residues. In the study's own analysis: By means of reference gene primer amplification, nucleated cell counts were estimated. Produced via immunoSEQ multiplex PCR; TCRdb's table is partial and in-frame only. That table gives V, J and clone size, and the DNA gave D and trimming. The sample has some 260,000 clones, over 75% seen once; the top ten hold about a tenth. This chain connects TRBV12-3 or TRBV12-4 to TRBJ2-5; 7 bases align to TRBD1. The specimen sequenced was peripheral blood. The receptor's source is a woman between 65 and 79 years old with COVID-19, enrolled during active disease. CDR3 residues: CASSQNRGETQYF. The DNA of the CDR3 is TGTGCCAGCAGCCAGAACAGGGGAGAGACCCAGTACTTC.